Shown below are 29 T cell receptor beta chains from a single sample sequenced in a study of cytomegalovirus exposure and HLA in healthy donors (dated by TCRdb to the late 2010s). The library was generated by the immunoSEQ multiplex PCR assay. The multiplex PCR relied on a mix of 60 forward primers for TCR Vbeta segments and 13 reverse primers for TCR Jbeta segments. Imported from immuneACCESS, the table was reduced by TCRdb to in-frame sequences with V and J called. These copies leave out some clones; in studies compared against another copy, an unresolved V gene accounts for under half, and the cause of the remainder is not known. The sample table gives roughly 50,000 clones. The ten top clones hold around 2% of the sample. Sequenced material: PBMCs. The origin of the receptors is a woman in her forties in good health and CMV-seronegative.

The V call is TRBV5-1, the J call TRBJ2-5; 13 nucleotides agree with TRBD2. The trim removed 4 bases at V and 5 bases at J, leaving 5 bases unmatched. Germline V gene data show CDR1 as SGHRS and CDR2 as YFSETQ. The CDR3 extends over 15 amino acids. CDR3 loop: CASSLGTSGKETQYF. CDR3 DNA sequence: TGCGCCAGCAGCCTGGGGACTAGCGGGAAGGAGACCCAGTACTTC.

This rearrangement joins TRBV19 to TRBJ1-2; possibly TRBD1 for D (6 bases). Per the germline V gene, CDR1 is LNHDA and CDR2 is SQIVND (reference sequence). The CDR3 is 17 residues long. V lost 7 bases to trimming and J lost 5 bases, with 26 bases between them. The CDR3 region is CASTRNPGYGTSYGYTF. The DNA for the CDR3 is TGTGCCAGTACTCGAAACCCCGGATATGGGACATCTTATGGCTACACCTTC.

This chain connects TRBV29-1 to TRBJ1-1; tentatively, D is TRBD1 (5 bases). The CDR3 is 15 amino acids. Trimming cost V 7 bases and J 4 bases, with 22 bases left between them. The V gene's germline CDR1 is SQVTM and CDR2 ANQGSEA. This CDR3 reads CSGNGRSGPPTEAFF. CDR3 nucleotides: TGCAGCGGCAACGGAAGATCAGGGCCCCCCACTGAAGCTTTCTTT.

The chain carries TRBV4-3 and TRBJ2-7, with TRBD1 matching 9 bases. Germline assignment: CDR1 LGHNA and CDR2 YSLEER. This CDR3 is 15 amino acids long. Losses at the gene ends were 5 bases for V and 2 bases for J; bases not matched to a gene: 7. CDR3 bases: TGCGCCAGCAGCTCACGACAGGGGGTCGCCTACGAGCAGTACTTC. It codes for CASSSRQGVAYEQYF.

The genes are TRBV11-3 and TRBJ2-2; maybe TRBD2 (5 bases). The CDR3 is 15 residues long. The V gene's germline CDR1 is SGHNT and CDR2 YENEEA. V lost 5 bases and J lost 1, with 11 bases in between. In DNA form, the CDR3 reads TGTGCCAGCAGCCGATGGAGCGGGAACACCGGGGAGCTGTTTTTT. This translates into CASSRWSGNTGELFF.

Written as DNA, the CDR3 is TGTGCCAGCTCACCGAACCGGACAGGGCCCACAGATACGCAGTATTTT. This encodes CASSPNRTGPTDTQYF. This sequence joins TRBV18 and TRBJ2-3, with 8 bases matching TRBD1. V was pared by 3 bases and J by 2 bases, with 7 bases of the junction left unmatched. This CDR3 region has 16 residues. The V gene's germline CDR1 is KGHSH and CDR2 LQKENI.

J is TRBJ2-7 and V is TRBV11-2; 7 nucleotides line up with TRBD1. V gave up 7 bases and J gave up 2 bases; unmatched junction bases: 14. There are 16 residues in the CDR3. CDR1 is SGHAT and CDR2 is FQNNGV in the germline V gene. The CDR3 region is CASKDRGGYITYEQYF. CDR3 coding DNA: TGTGCCAGCAAGGACCGAGGGGGCTATATTACCTACGAGCAGTACTTC.

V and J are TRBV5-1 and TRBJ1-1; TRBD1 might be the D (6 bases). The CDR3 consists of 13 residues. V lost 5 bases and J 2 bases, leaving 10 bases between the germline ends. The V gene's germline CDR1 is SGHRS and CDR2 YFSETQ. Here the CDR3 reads CASRGQINTEAFF. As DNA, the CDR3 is TGCGCCAGCAGAGGACAGATAAACACTGAAGCTTTCTTT.

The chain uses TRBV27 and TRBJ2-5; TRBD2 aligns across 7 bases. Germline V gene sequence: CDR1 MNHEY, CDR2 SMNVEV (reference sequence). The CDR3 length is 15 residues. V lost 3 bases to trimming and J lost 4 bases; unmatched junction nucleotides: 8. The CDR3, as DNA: TGTGCCAGCAGTTTGGGGCTAGCGGCACCAGAGACCCAGTACTTC. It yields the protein CASSLGLAAPETQYF.

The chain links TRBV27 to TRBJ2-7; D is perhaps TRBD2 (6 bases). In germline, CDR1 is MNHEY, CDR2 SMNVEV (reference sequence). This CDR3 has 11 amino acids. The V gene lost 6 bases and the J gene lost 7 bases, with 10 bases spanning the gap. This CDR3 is CASRRGKEQYF. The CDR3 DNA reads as TGTGCCAGCAGACGGGGGAAAGAGCAGTACTTC.

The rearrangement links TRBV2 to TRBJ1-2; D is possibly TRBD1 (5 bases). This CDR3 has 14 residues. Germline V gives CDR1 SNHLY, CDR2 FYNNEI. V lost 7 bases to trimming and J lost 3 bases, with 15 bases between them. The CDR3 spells CASTTRGADYGYTF. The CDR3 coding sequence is TGTGCCAGCACGACGCGGGGCGCTGACTATGGCTACACCTTC.

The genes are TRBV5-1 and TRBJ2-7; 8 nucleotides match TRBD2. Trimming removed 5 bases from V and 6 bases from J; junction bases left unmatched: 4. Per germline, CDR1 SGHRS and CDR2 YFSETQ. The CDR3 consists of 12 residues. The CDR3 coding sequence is TGCGCCAGCAGGATGACTAGCGTCGAGCAGTACTTC. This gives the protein CASRMTSVEQYF.

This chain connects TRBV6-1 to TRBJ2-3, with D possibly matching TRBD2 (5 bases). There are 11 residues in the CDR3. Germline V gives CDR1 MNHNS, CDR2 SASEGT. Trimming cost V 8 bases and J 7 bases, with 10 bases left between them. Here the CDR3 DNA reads TGTGCCAGCGGAAGGACTTATACGCAGTATTTT. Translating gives CASGRTYTQYF.

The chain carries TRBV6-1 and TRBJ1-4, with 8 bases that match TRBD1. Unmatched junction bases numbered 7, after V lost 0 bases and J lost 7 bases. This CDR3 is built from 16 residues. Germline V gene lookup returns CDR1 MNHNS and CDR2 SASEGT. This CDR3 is CASSEALGRGPEKLFF. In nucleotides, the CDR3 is TGTGCCAGCAGTGAAGCGCTGGGCAGGGGGCCTGAAAAACTGTTTTTT.

The CDR3 DNA sequence: TGTGCCAGCAGCTTGTATGGAAACACCATATATTTT. Protein product: CASSLYGNTIYF. The V call is TRBV5-4, the J call TRBJ1-3; D uncertain. Trimming stripped 1 base from V and 3 bases from J, with 2 bases between. The germline V gene encodes CDR1 SGHNT and CDR2 YYREEE (reference sequence). The CDR3 length is 12 residues.

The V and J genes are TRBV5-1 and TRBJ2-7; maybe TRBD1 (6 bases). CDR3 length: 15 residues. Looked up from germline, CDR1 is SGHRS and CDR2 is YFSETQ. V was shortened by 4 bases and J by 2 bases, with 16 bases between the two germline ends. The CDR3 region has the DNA TGCGCCAGCAGCCTGGTACGGGACAAGACCTACGAGCAGTACTTC. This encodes CASSLVRDKTYEQYF.

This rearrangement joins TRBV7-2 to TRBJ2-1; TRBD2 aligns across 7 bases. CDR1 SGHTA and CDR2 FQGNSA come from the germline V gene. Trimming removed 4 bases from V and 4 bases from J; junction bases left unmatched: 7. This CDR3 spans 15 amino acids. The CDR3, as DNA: TGTGCCAGCAGCTGGTCCGGGGGGAGATACAATGAGCAGTTCTTC. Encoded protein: CASSWSGGRYNEQFF. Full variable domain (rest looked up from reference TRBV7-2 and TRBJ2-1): GAGVSQSPSNKVTEKGKDVELRCDPISGHTALYWYRQSLGQGLEFLIYFQGNSAPDKSGLPSDRFSAERTGGSVSTLTIQRTQQEDSAVYLCASSWSGGRYNEQFFGPGTRLTVL.

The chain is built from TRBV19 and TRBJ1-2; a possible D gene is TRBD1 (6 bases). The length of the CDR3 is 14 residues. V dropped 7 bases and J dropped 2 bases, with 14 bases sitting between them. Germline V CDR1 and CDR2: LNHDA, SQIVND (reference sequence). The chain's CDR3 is CASTPPTGNYGYTF. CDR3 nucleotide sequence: TGTGCCAGTACACCCCCGACAGGCAACTATGGCTACACCTTC. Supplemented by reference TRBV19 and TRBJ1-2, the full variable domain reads DGGITQSPKYLFRKEGQNVTLSCEQNLNHDAMYWYRQDPGQGLRLIYYSQIVNDFQKGDIAEGYSVSREKKESFPLTVTSAQKNPTAFYLCASTPPTGNYGYTFGSGTRLTVV.

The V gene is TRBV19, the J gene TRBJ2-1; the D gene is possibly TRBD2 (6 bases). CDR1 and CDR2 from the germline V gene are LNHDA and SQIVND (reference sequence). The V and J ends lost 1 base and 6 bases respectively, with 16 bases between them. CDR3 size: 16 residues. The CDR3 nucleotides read TGTGCCAGTAGTATAGGTGGGGGAGGACCTTTCAATGAGCAGTTCTTC. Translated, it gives CASSIGGGGPFNEQFF.

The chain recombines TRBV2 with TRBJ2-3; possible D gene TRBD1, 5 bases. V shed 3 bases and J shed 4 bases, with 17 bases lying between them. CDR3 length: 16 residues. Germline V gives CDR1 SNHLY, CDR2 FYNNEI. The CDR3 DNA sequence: TGTGCCAGCAGTGAGGCCGAGACAGTCTACGCAGATACGCAGTATTTT. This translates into CASSEAETVYADTQYF.

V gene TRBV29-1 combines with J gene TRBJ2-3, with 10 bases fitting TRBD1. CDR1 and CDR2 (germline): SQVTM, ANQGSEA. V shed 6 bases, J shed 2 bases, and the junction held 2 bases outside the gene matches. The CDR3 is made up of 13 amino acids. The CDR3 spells CSVTGGITDTQYF. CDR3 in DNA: TGCAGCGTGACAGGGGGCATCACAGATACGCAGTATTTT.

The CDR3 reads CASSETGGYGYTF. CDR3 DNA: TGTGCCAGCAGTGAAACAGGGGGCTATGGCTACACCTTC. This chain uses TRBV6-1 with TRBJ1-2, with 8 bases lining up with TRBD1. V trimming: 2 bases; J trimming: 4 bases; junction bases outside the gene matches: 0. The CDR3 covers 13 residues. Germline V gene lookup returns CDR1 MNHNS and CDR2 SASEGT.

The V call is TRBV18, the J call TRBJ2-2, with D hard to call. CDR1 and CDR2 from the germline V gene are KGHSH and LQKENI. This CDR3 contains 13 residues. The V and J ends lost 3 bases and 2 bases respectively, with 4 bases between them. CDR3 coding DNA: TGTGCCAGCTCACCTAGAAACACCGGGGAGCTGTTTTTT. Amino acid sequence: CASSPRNTGELFF. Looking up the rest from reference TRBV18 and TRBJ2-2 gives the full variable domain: NAGVMQNPRHLVRRRGQEARLRCSPMKGHSHVYWYRQLPEEGLKFMVYLQKENIIDESGMPKERFSAEFPKEGPSILRIQQVVRGDSAAYFCASSPRNTGELFFGEGSRLTVL.

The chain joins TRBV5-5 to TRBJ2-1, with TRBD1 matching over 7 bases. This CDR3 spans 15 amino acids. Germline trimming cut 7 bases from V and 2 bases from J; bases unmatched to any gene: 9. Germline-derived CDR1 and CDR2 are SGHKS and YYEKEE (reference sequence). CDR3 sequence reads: CASGPRDSTYNEQFF. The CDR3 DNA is TGTGCCAGCGGGCCTCGGGACAGTACCTACAATGAGCAGTTCTTC.

CDR3 residues: CASSQELGPQGTQYF. CDR3 bases: TGTGCCAGCAGCCAAGAGTTGGGGCCCCAGGGGACCCAGTACTTC. The chain couples TRBV4-2 to TRBJ2-5; D is possibly TRBD1 (5 bases). CDR3 length equals 15 residues. From germline, CDR1 is LGHNA and CDR2 YNFKEQ. Trimming stripped 0 bases from V and 7 bases from J, with 15 bases between.

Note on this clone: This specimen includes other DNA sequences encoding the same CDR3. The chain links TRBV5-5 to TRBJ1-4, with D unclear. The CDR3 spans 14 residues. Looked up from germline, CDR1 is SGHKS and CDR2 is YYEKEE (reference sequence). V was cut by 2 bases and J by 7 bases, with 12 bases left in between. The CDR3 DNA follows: TGTGCCAGCAGCTTCATAAGGGAGGGTGAAAAACTGTTTTTT. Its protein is CASSFIREGEKLFF.

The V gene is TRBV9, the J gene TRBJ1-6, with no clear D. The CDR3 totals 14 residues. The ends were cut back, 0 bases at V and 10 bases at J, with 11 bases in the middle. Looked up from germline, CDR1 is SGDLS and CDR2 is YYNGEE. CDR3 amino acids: CASSVASPGSPLHF. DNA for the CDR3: TGTGCCAGCAGCGTAGCCAGTCCCGGGTCACCCCTCCACTTT.

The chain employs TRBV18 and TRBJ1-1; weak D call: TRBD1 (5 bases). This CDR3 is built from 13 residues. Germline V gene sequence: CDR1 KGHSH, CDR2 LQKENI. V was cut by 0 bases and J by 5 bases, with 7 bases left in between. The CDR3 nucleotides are TGTGCCAGCTCACCACCTGGGGGGACTGAAGCTTTCTTT. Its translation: CASSPPGGTEAFF.

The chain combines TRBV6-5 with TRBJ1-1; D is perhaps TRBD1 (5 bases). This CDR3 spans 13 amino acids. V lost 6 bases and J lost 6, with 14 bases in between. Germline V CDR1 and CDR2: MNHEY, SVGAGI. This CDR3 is CASSQLGGAEAFF. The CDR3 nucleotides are TGTGCCAGCAGCCAACTGGGGGGGGCTGAAGCTTTCTTT.